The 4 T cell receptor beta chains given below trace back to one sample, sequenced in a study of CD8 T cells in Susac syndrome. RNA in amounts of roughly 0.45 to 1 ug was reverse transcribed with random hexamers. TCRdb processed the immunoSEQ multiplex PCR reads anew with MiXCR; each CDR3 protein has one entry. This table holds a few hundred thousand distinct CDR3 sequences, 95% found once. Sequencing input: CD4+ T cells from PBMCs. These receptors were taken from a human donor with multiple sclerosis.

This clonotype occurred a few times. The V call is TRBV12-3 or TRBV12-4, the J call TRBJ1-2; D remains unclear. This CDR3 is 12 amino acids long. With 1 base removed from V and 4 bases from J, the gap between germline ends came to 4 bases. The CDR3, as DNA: TGTGCCAGCAGTTTAGGCCCCTATGGCTACACCTTC. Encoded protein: CASSLGPYGYTF.

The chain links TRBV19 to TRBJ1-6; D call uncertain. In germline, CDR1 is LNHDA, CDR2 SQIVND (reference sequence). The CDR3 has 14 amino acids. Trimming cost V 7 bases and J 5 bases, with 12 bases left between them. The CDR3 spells CASKVLANNSPLHF. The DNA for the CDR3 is TGTGCCAGTAAGGTATTGGCCAATAATTCACCCCTCCACTTT.

The CDR3 loop reads CASSLNVAGTGGETQYF. CDR3 DNA sequence: TGTGCCAGCAGCTTAAATGTAGCCGGGACAGGGGGAGAGACCCAGTACTTC. The chain links TRBV11-2 to TRBJ2-5; TRBD1 aligns across 11 bases. The CDR3 sequence is 17 residues long. Germline loops: CDR1 SGHAT, CDR2 FQNNGV. J was trimmed by 4 bases and V by 2 bases; bases with no gene match: 9.

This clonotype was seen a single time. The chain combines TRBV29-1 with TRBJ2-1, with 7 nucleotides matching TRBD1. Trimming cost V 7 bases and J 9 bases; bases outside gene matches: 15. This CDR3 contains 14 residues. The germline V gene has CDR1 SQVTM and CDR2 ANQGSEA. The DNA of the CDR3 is TGCAGCGCGGCACAGGGGAATACCGGTAGTGAGCAGTTCTTC. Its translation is CSAAQGNTGSEQFF.